This T cell receptor beta chain originates from a study of T-cell reconstitution after alpha-beta-depleted transplantation in children. Regarding the study as a whole: By one year post-transplant, T-cell counts and diversity largely arose from T cells that were newly produced.

V lost 2 bases to trimming and J lost 3 bases; unmatched junction nucleotides: 19. The CDR3 length is 19 residues. Germline loops: CDR1 MDHEN, CDR2 SYDVKM. TCRbeta library preparation incorporated unique molecular identifiers. TCRdb ran MiXCR on the PCR reads and lists one entry per CDR3 protein. The top ten hold 14% of the sample, which has approximately 520,000 distinct CDR3 sequences, 10% to 12% seen once. In its sample, this clonotype was seen a few times. Its antigen is not identified. The rearrangement joins TRBV28 to TRBJ2-7, with 7 bases aligning to TRBD2. Source: PBMCs, mostly from graft donor cells, taken 180 days after TCRalphabeta/CD19-depleted stem cell transplant. This receptor was identified in a female patient aged 2 to 10 who had a stem cell transplant for aplastic anemia, so the T cells may come from the graft donor. The CDR3 spells CASSLQPGLRAGRDYEQYF. CDR3 in DNA: TGTGCCAGCAGTTTACAGCCTGGGCTAAGGGCAGGGAGGGACTACGAGCAGTACTTC. The variable domain in full, completed from reference TRBV28 and TRBJ2-7, reads DVKVTQSSRYLVKRTGEKVFLECVQDMDHENMFWYRQDPGLGLRLIYFSYDVKMKEKGDIPEGYSVSREKKERFSLILESASTNQTSMYLCASSLQPGLRAGRDYEQYFGPGTRLTVT.